The clone carrying this T cell receptor (beta chain) was detected a few times. The antigen is undetermined. These data originate in a study of shared clonotypes between healthy human individuals. Study-level findings and limits: Roughly 5% of naive CD4 clonotypes were shared across several donors.

Unmatched junction bases numbered 12, after V lost 4 bases and J lost 5 bases. Germline V gives CDR1 SGHDN, CDR2 FVKESK. This CDR3 contains 16 residues. Profiling relied on immunoSEQ multiplex PCR, and the TCRdb table lists in-frame clones only, not all of them. The sample carries more than 1 million clones, around three quarters recorded once. The TCR originated in a man younger than 35 in good health. Some clones in this sample may be carry-over from other donors' samples. Sequences were obtained from memory CD4+ T cells from PBMCs. Described subset: CD45RA-negative fraction. This chain uses TRBV14 with TRBJ2-5; 8 bases are a match to TRBD2. The CDR3 is CASSRGLAHIGETQYF. The CDR3, as DNA: TGTGCCAGCAGCCGCGGACTAGCCCACATCGGGGAGACCCAGTACTTC.